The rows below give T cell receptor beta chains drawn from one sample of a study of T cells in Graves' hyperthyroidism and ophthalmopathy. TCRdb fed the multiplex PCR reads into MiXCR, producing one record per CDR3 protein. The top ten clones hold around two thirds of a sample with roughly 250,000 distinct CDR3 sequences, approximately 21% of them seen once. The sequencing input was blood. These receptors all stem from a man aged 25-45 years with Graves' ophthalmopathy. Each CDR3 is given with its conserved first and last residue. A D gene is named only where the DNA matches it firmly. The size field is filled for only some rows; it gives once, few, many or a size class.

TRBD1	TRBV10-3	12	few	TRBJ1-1	TGTGCCATTGGGACAGGCGACACTGAAGCTTTCTTT	CAIGTGDTEAFF
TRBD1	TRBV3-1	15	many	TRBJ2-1	TGTGCCAGCAGCCAGTACCGGGACAGGATAGGTGAGCAGTTCTTC	CASSQYRDRIGEQFF
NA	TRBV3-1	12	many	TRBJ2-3	TGTGCCAGCAGCCAATGGGGAGATACGCAGTATTTT	CASSQWGDTQYF
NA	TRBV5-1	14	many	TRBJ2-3	TGCGCCAGCACCCCTTTGGCGGGAACAGATACGCAGTATTTT	CASTPLAGTDTQYF
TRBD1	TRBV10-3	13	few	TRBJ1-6	TGTGCCATCAGAGGGACAGATAATTCACCCCTCCACTTT	CAIRGTDNSPLHF
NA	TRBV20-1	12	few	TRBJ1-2	TGCAGTGCTCGACCGATAAACTATGGCTACACCTTC	CSARPINYGYTF
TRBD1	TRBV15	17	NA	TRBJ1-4	TGTGCCACCAGCAGAGGTCAGGGACAGATCGATAATGAAAAACTGTTTTTT	CATSRGQGQIDNEKLFF
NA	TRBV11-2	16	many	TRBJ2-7	TGTGCCAGCAGCTCCGCCGACAGGCCGACCTACTACGAGCAGTACTTC	CASSSADRPTYYEQYF
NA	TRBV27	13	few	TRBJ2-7	TGTGCCAGCAGTTTATCCAGTAGGGACGAGCAGTACTTC	CASSLSSRDEQYF
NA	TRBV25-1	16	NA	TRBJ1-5	TGTGCCAGCAGTGAAAGGAGGCAACCTTCTCATCAGCCCCAGCATTTT	CASSERRQPSHQPQHF
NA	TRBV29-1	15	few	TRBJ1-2	TGCAGCGTTGAATCTTTCCGGCAGGGGAACGGTGGCTACACCTTC	CSVESFRQGNGGYTF
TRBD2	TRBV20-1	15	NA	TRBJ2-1	TGCAGTGCTAGAATACTAGCGGGAGTGGCGAATGAGCAGTTCTTC	CSARILAGVANEQFF
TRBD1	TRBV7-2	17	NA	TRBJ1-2	TGTGCCAGCAGCTTATTTAGGACAGGGGGCCTTAACTATGGCTACACCTTC	CASSLFRTGGLNYGYTF
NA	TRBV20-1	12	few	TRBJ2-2	TGCAGTGCCGGATACGGTTCCGGGGAGCTGTTTTTT	CSAGYGSGELFF
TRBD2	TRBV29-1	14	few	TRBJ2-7	TGCAGCGTCGCTGGACTAGCGGGAGTGTACGAGCAGTACTTC	CSVAGLAGVYEQYF
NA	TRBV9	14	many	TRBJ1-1	TGTGCCAGCAGCCCCCACCAGACTGACACTGAAGCTTTCTTT	CASSPHQTDTEAFF
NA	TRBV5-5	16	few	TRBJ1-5	TGTGCCAGCAGCTTGAGGCCGTCGTTGGGCAATCAGCCCCAGCATTTT	CASSLRPSLGNQPQHF
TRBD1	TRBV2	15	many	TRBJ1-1	TGTGCCAGCAGTGAATGGGAGGGGGCTACGACTGAAGCTTTCTTT	CASSEWEGATTEAFF
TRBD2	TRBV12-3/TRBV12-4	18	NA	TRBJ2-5	TGTGCCAGCAGTACTAGCCCCGGACTAGCGGGAGCGCAAGAGACCCAGTACTTC	CASSTSPGLAGAQETQYF
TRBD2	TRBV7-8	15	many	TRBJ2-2	TGTGCCAGCAGCCCACTAGCGGGGGGGGTCGGGGAGCTGTTTTTT	CASSPLAGGVGELFF
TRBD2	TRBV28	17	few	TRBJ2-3	TGTGCCAGCCAGCCTGGACTAGCGGATTCTAGCACAGATACGCAGTATTTT	CASQPGLADSSTDTQYF
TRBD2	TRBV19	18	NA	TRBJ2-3	TGTGCCAGTAGTCCAGCTCTTGGACTAGCGGGAAGTGCTGATACGCAGTATTTT	CASSPALGLAGSADTQYF
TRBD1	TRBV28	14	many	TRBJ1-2	TGTGCCAGCAGTTTATGGGGGACAGGGAAAGGCTACACCTTC	CASSLWGTGKGYTF
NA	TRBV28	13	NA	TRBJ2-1	TGTGCCAGCAGTGGGGGGGGGGGCTATGAGCAGTTCTTC	CASSGGGGYEQFF
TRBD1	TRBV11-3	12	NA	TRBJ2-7	TGTGCCAGCAGCGGACAGGGATGGAAGCAGTACTTC	CASSGQGWKQYF
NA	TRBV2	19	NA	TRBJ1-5	TGTGCCAGCAGTCGCTCATTCCAAGGTGGGCCAACTAGCAATCAGCCCCAGCATTTT	CASSRSFQGGPTSNQPQHF
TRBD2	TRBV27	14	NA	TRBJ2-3	TGTGCCAGCAGCCCCCCGGGAGCGGGAGGTCCGCAGTATTTT	CASSPPGAGGPQYF
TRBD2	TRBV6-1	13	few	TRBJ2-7	TGTGCCAGCGGCGGGGGATATACCTACGAGCAGTACTTC	CASGGGYTYEQYF
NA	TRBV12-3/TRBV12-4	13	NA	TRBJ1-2	TGTGCCAGCAGACCGGACAGAAACTATGGCTACACCTTC	CASRPDRNYGYTF
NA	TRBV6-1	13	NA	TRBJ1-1	TGTGCCAGCAGCGGGGAGGGAAGCACTGAAGCTTTCTTT	CASSGEGSTEAFF
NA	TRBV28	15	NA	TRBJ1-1	TGTGCCAGCGGATCCAGTAGGGAGGCGGACACTGAAGCTTTCTTT	CASGSSREADTEAFF
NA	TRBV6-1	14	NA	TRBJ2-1	TGTGCCAGCAGGCCCGAGGGCAACTCCCCGAAGCAGTTCTTC	CASRPEGNSPKQFF
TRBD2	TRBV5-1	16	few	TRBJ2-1	TGCGCCAGCAGCTCAATAGCGGGAGGGCCTGGGGATGAGCAGTTCTTC	CASSSIAGGPGDEQFF
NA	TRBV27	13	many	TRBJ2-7	TGTGCCAGCAGTCTCAACCGTAACTACGAGCAGTACTTC	CASSLNRNYEQYF
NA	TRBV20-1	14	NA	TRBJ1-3	TGCAGTGCTGGGGACCCGGGTCTTGGAAACACCATATATTTT	CSAGDPGLGNTIYF
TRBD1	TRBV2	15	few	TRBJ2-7	TGTGCCAGCAGTGATGGAGGACAGGGGATCCACGAGCAGTACTTC	CASSDGGQGIHEQYF
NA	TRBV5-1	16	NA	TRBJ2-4	TGCGCCAGCAGCCCGGGACAAGTACTAGCCAAAAACATTCAGTACTTC	CASSPGQVLAKNIQYF
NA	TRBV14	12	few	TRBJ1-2	TGTGCCAGCAGCCAAGATTATGTTGGCTACACCTTC	CASSQDYVGYTF
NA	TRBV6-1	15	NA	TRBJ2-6	TGTGCCAGCAAGAGCGCGATCTCTGGGGCCAACGTCCTGACTTTC	CASKSAISGANVLTF
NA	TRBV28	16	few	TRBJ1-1	TGTGCCAGCAGGCTCTCCGGGACGCCAATGGGCACTGAAGCTTTCTTT	CASRLSGTPMGTEAFF
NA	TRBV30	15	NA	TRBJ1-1	TGTGCCTGGAAAGGCAGGGGCATGAGGAACACTGAAGCTTTCTTT	CAWKGRGMRNTEAFF
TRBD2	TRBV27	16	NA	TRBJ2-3	TGTGCCAGCAACCTAGCGGGGGGGGGGGGCACAGATACGCAGTATTTT	CASNLAGGGGTDTQYF
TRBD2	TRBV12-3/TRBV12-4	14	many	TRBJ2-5	TGTGCCAGCAGGGGACTAGCGGGAGGCGAGACCCAGTACTTC	CASRGLAGGETQYF
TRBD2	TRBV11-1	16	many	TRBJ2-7	TGTGCCAGCAGCTTAGCCGGTAGCGGGAACTCCTACGAGCAGTACTTC	CASSLAGSGNSYEQYF
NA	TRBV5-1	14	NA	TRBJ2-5	TGCGCCAGCAGCAACGACAGTCCGGGGGAGACCCAGTACTTC	CASSNDSPGETQYF
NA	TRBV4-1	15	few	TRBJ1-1	TGCGCCAGCAGCCAACCTCGCGACAGGAACACTGAAGCTTTCTTT	CASSQPRDRNTEAFF
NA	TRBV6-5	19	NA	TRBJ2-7	TGTGCCAGCAGTTATCGTGGGGGGGGCAGAAAACCGTTTCGATACGAGCAGTACTTC	CASSYRGGGRKPFRYEQYF
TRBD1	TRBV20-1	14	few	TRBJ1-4	TGCAGTGCTGAAGAAGGGGGCTTGAATGAAAAACTGTTTTTT	CSAEEGGLNEKLFF
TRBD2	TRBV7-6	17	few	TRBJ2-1	TGTGCCAGCAGCTCCCTTCCGCCGGGCGGGAGGGCCAATGAGCAGTTCTTC	CASSSLPPGGRANEQFF
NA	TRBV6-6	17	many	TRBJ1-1	TGTGCCAGCAGTTACTCCCCCCGCATTAGCGTCGGCACTGAAGCTTTCTTT	CASSYSPRISVGTEAFF
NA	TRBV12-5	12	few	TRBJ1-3	TGTGCTAGTGGTTTGGAGACCGACACCATATATTTT	CASGLETDTIYF